This T cell receptor beta chain emerged from a study of response to subunit inactivated influenza vaccine. Study-wide results and caveats: Authors suggested each seasonal flu vaccination may recruit only limited numbers of new T cells.

TCRdb analysed the RT-PCR reads with MiXCR anew, one entry per CDR3 protein. This repertoire shows roughly 650,000 distinct CDR3 sequences, 15% to 19% found once; its top ten account for around 10%. Note on this clonotype: Its antigen is undetermined.

The J segment lost 1 base and the V segment lost 7 bases, leaving 3 bases of the junction unmatched. CDR1 is SQVTM, CDR2 ANQGSEA, per germline. This CDR3 comprises 13 residues. The receptor's source is a man in his fifties who received an inactivated influenza vaccine. Sequenced material: PBMCs from blood, taken 11 to 12 days after vaccination. V gene TRBV29-1 combines with J gene TRBJ2-2; 7 nucleotides line up with TRBD1. The CDR3 region has the DNA TGCAGCGGGTGGACAGGGAACACCGGGGAGCTGTTTTTT. Amino acid sequence: CSGWTGNTGELFF.